A single sample is the source of the 18 T cell receptor beta chains below, sequenced in a study of shared clonotypes between healthy human individuals. The method was immunoSEQ multiplex PCR; TCRdb's version includes in-frame clones alone and lacks a portion of them. This table has around 2.5 million clones, roughly 93% appearing once. Sequencing was done on a sample of naive CD4+ T cells from PBMCs. The sample's subset: CD45RA+ positively selected. These receptors all come from a man aged 18 to 30 in good health. Some clones in this sample may be carry-over from other donors' samples.

The rearrangement uses TRBV18 and TRBJ1-2; D call uncertain. V was trimmed by 1 base and J by 6 bases, leaving 12 bases between them. Germline CDR1 KGHSH, CDR2 LQKENI. CDR3 length: 14 residues. CDR3: CASSPLSISDGYTF. CDR3 nucleotides: TGTGCCAGCTCACCACTGTCAATTTCGGATGGCTACACCTTC. The entire variable domain, with the rest obtained from reference TRBV18 and TRBJ1-2, is as follows: NAGVMQNPRHLVRRRGQEARLRCSPMKGHSHVYWYRQLPEEGLKFMVYLQKENIIDESGMPKERFSAEFPKEGPSILRIQQVVRGDSAAYFCASSPLSISDGYTFGSGTRLTVV.

The V gene is TRBV7-6, the J gene TRBJ2-5; possible D gene TRBD2, 6 bases. V lost 5 bases, J lost 3 bases, and 13 bases lay in between. The CDR3 runs to 14 residues. Germline V lookup: CDR1 SGHVS, CDR2 FNYEAQ. Written as DNA, the CDR3 is TGTGCCAGCAGCCGCCGGGGGTTCGAAGAGACCCAGTACTTC. Amino acid sequence: CASSRRGFEETQYF.

The chain employs TRBV11-3 and TRBJ2-7; no firm D call. This CDR3 comprises 14 residues. Germline CDR1 and CDR2: SGHNT and YENEEA. V dropped 5 bases and J dropped 2 bases, with 13 bases sitting between them. The CDR3 bases are TGTGCCAGCAGCCCAGGTTGGAGTCCCTACGAGCAGTACTTC. Translating it yields CASSPGWSPYEQYF.

The rearrangement uses TRBV11-3 and TRBJ2-5; perhaps TRBD1 as D (5 bases). Trimming removed 2 bases from V and 5 bases from J, with 21 bases in between. Germline V gene sequence: CDR1 SGHNT, CDR2 YENEEA. The CDR3 consists of 17 residues. CDR3 coding DNA: TGTGCCAGCAGCTTACCCCCAGGGTACGGCTATTGGGAGACCCAGTACTTC. Translating gives CASSLPPGYGYWETQYF.

The V and J genes are TRBV11-1 and TRBJ1-1; the D gene is possibly TRBD1 (6 bases). In germline, CDR1 is SGHAT, CDR2 FQDESV (reference sequence). CDR3 length: 15 amino acids. The V end lost 4 bases, the J end lost 2 bases, and 14 bases lay between the germline ends. The CDR3 DNA sequence: TGTGCCAGCAGCTCGTACAGGGCCTATAACACTGAAGCTTTCTTT. Its protein product is CASSSYRAYNTEAFF.

The chain links TRBV6-1 to TRBJ2-7; TRBD1 matches at 9 bases. After removal of 4 bases from V and 3 bases from J, the junction contained 13 bases not matched to a gene. This CDR3 is built from 17 residues. Germline CDR1 MNHNS, CDR2 SASEGT. The CDR3 nucleotides read TGTGCCAGCAGTGCTTCGATAGGGACAGGGACCCACTACGAGCAGTACTTC. This gives the protein CASSASIGTGTHYEQYF.

This chain links TRBV4-1 with TRBJ2-1; 10 nucleotides match TRBD2. Germline V gene sequence: CDR1 MGHRA, CDR2 YSYEKL. CDR3 length: 15 amino acids. V was clipped by 4 bases and J by 7 bases; unmatched bases: 7. In nucleotides, the CDR3 is TGCGCCAGCAGCCGAGGGACTAGCGCCCTGAATGAGCAGTTCTTC. This gives the protein CASSRGTSALNEQFF.

The rearrangement uses TRBV6-6 and TRBJ2-3; D gene unclear. The germline CDR1 and CDR2 sequences are MNHNY and SVGAGI (reference sequence). The CDR3 is made up of 14 amino acids. The V end was cut by 6 bases, the J end by 0 bases, with 10 bases between. This CDR3 is CASRNGRSTDTQYF. CDR3 bases: TGTGCCAGCAGAAACGGACGGAGCACAGATACGCAGTATTTT.

This sequence joins TRBV6-1 and TRBJ1-4; no firm D call. CDR3 length: 15 residues. CDR1 is MNHNS, CDR2 SASEGT, per germline. V was cut by 2 bases and J by 5 bases, with 12 bases left in between. The CDR3 region has the DNA TGTGCCAGCAGTGAAACCCTCAGGAAAAATGAAAAACTGTTTTTT. It yields the protein CASSETLRKNEKLFF.

The CDR3 loop is CASSGYEVVGELFF. The CDR3 bases are TGTGCCAGCAGCGGTTACGAAGTGGTCGGGGAGCTGTTTTTT. The chain has TRBV7-9 and TRBJ2-2; D not certain. Germline CDR1 reads SEHNR; CDR2 reads FQNEAQ (reference sequence). The V end lost 5 bases, the J end lost 7 bases, and 14 bases lay between the germline ends. The CDR3 length is 14 residues.

In nucleotides, the CDR3 is TGTGCCAGCTCACCGCCGGGACTAGCGGGAGTGGGTGAGCAGTTCTTC. Encoded protein: CASSPPGLAGVGEQFF. The V gene is TRBV18, the J gene TRBJ2-1, with 14 bases identical to TRBD2. The CDR3 totals 16 residues. Losses at the gene ends were 3 bases for V and 9 bases for J; bases not matched to a gene: 7. Per germline, CDR1 KGHSH and CDR2 LQKENI.

J is TRBJ1-5 and V is TRBV19; the match to TRBD1 covers 8 bases. This CDR3 is built from 14 residues. The V gene's germline CDR1 is LNHDA and CDR2 SQIVND (reference sequence). The junction had 4 bases not matched to a gene; V was cut back by 8 bases and J by 1 base. Here the CDR3 reads CASDRGWSNQPQHF. CDR3 DNA sequence: TGTGCCAGTGACAGGGGCTGGAGCAATCAGCCCCAGCATTTT.

V usage is TRBV5-4 and J usage is TRBJ2-3; the D is unclear. This CDR3 comprises 14 residues. Germline-derived CDR1 and CDR2 are SGHNT and YYREEE (reference sequence). V gave up 2 bases and J gave up 4 bases, with 11 bases separating them. The CDR3, as DNA: TGTGCCAGCAGCTTAAGGTCTTCCGCAGATACGCAGTATTTT. Translation gives CASSLRSSADTQYF.

The V call is TRBV5-1, the J call TRBJ1-5, with TRBD1 as a possible D gene (6 bases). Germline V lookup: CDR1 SGHRS, CDR2 YFSETQ. This CDR3 comprises 16 residues. V dropped 3 bases and J dropped 9 bases, with 22 bases sitting between them. For the CDR3, the DNA is TGCGCCAGCAGCTCCCCGGTGAGGGGGGGAGTATCGCCCCAGCATTTT. Protein sequence: CASSSPVRGGVSPQHF.

This chain links TRBV28 with TRBJ2-7; 10 bases fit TRBD1. The germline CDR1 and CDR2 sequences are MDHEN and SYDVKM. This CDR3 comprises 17 residues. J was trimmed by 0 bases and V by 0 bases; bases with no gene match: 5. For the CDR3, the DNA is TGTGCCAGCAGTTTATGGACAGGGGGCCTTTTCTCCTACGAGCAGTACTTC. Translated: CASSLWTGGLFSYEQYF.

The J gene is TRBJ1-5, the V gene TRBV5-1; 7 nucleotides agree with TRBD1. The germline V gene encodes CDR1 SGHRS and CDR2 YFSETQ. V was clipped by 2 bases and J by 5 bases; unmatched bases: 7. The CDR3 sequence is 15 residues long. The CDR3 loop is CASSLGDSHHQPQHF. The CDR3 nucleotides read TGCGCCAGCAGCTTAGGGGACAGCCATCATCAGCCCCAGCATTTT. The complete variable domain, with remaining parts taken from reference TRBV5-1 and TRBJ1-5, reads KAGVTQTPRYLIKTRGQQVTLSCSPISGHRSVSWYQQTPGQGLQFLFEYFSETQRNKGNFPGRFSGRQFSNSRSEMNVSTLELGDSALYLCASSLGDSHHQPQHFGDGTRLSIL.

This clone was seen more than once but under ten times. In the same sample, other DNA sequences code for this CDR3. The chain joins TRBV7-9 to TRBJ1-1, with D unclear. Trimming took 3 bases from V and 1 from J, leaving 6 bases between them. The CDR3 runs to 13 residues. Germline V gene sequence: CDR1 SEHNR, CDR2 FQNEAQ (reference sequence). DNA of the CDR3: TGTGCCAGCAGCTTCACCGCGAACACTGAAGCTTTCTTT. It translates to CASSFTANTEAFF.

This clone was detected only once. V gene TRBV5-1 combines with J gene TRBJ2-1; possible D gene TRBD2, 5 bases. V lost 2 bases and J lost 2, with 14 bases in between. CDR3 length equals 16 residues. CDR1 is SGHRS, CDR2 YFSETQ, per germline. Here the CDR3 DNA reads TGCGCCAGCAGCTTCTCGGGAAAGGGTACCTACAATGAGCAGTTCTTC. Translating it yields CASSFSGKGTYNEQFF.